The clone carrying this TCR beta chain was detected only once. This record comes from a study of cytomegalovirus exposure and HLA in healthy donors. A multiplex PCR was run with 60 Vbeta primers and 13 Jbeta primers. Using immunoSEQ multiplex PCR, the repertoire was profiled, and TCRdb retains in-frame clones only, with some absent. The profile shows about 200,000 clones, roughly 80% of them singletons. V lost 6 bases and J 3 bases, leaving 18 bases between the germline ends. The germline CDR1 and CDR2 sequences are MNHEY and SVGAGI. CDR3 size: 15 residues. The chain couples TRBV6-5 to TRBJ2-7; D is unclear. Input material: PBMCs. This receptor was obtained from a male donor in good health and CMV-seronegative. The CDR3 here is CASSPTSRIGYEQYF. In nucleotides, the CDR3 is TGTGCCAGCAGCCCAACCTCTAGAATCGGCTACGAGCAGTACTTC.